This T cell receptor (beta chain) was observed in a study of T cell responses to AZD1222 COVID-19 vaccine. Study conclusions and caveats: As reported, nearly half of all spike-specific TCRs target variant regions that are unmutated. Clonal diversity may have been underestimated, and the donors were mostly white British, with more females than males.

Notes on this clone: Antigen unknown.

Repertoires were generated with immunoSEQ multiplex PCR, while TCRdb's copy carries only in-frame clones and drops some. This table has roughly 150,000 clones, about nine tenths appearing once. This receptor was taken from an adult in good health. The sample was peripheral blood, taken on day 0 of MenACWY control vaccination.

The CDR3 bases are TGTGCCTGGAGGAACCCCGGGGCCCTCCGAGGGTATGGCTACACCTTC. It translates to CAWRNPGALRGYGYTF. The chain joins TRBV30 to TRBJ1-2; tentative D call: TRBD1 (5 bases). The CDR3 sequence is 16 residues long. In germline, CDR1 is GTSNPN, CDR2 SVGIG (reference sequence). Trimming stripped 3 bases from V and 5 bases from J, with 22 bases between.